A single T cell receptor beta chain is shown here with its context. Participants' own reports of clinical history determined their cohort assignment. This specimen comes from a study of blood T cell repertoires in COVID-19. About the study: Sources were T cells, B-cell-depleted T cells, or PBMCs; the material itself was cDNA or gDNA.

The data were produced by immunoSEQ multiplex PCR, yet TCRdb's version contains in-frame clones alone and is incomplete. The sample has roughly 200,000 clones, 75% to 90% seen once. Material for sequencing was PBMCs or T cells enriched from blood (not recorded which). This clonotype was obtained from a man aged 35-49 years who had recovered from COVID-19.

In nucleotides, the CDR3 is TGTGCCAGCAGGCCCGGGACAGGGTACGAGCAGTACTTC. Residues: CASRPGTGYEQYF. The chain uses TRBV13 and TRBJ2-7, with 9 bases lining up with TRBD1. Per the germline V gene, CDR1 is PRHDT and CDR2 is FYEKMQ (reference sequence). The CDR3 spans 13 residues. Germline trimming cut 6 bases from V and 4 bases from J; bases unmatched to any gene: 4.